Sequencing of this T cell receptor delta chain was carried out in a study of gamma-delta chains in newborns, infants, children. Turning to the study itself: Microbial exposure reportedly drives polyclonal innate γδ T cell expansion after birth.

TCRdb re-called the reads with CATT. This repertoire shows 13,000 to 15,000 delta-chain clones, about 7% found once; its top ten account for around 24%. The J segment lost 1 base and the V segment lost 0 bases, leaving 7 bases of the junction unmatched. CDR3 size: 19 residues. Looked up from germline, CDR1 is GEAIGNYY and CDR2 is EKD. The source is a child who was a newborn, infant or young child, either healthy, febrile or measles-vaccinated (not recorded which). The chain carries TRDV2 and TRDJ3; TRDD3 matches at 8 bases. Sample: blood. CDR3 DNA: TGTGCCTGTGACACCGTGGGGGATCCTACTTCCTGGGACACCCGACAGATGTTTTTC. Translating gives CACDTVGDPTSWDTRQMFF.